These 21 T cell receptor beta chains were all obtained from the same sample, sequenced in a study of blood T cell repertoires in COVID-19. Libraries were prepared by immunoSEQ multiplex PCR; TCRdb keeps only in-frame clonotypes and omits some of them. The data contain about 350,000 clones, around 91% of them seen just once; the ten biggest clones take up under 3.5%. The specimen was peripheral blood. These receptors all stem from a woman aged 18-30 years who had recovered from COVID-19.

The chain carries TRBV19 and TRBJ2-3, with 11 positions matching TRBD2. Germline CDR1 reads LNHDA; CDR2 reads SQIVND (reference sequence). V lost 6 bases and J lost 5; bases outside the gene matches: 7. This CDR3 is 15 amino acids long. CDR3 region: CASRLLAGVKDTQYF. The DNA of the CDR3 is TGTGCCAGTAGACTACTAGCGGGAGTGAAAGATACGCAGTATTTT.

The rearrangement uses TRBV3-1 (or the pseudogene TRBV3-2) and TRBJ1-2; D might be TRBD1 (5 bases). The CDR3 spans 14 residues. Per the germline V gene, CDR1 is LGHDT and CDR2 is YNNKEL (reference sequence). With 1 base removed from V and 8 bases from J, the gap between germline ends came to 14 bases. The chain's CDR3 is CASSQGHGAGGYTF. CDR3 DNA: TGTGCCAGCAGCCAAGGTCACGGGGCGGGGGGCTACACCTTC.

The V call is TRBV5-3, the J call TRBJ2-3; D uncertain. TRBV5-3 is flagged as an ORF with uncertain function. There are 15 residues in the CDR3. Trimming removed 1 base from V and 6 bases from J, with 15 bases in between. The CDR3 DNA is TGTGCCAGAAGCTTGTTGCGGTCCTTCACGGATACGCAGTATTTT. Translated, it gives CARSLLRSFTDTQYF.

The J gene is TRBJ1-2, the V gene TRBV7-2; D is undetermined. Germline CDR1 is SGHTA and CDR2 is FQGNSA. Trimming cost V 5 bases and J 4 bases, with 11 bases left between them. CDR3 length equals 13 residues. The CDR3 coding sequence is TGTGCCAGCAGCGCCGGTCGAGGCTATGGCTACACCTTC. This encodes CASSAGRGYGYTF.

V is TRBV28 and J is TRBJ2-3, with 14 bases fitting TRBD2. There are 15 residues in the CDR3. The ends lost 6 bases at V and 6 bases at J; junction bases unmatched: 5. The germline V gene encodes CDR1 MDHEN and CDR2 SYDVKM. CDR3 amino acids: CASRGTSGSSDTQYF. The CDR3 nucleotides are TGTGCCAGCAGGGGGACTAGCGGGAGTTCGGATACGCAGTATTTT.

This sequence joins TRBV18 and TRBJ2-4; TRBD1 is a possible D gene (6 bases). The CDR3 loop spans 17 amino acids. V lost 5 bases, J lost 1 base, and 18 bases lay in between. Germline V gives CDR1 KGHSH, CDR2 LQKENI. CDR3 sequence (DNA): TGTGCCAGCTCAAAATCCACCGCAGGGGTGGCCAAAAACATTCAGTACTTC. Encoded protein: CASSKSTAGVAKNIQYF.

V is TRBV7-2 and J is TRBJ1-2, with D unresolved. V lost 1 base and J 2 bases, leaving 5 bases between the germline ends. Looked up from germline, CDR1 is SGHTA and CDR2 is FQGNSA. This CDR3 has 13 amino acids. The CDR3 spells CASSLGGNYGYTF. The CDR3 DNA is TGTGCCAGCAGCTTAGGTGGCAACTATGGCTACACCTTC.

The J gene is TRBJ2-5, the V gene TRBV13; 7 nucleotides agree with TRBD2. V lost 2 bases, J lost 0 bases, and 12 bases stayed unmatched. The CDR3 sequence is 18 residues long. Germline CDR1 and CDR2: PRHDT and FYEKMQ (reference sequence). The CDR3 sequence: CASSLRRGEAVYQETQYF. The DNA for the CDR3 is TGTGCCAGCAGCTTACGCCGGGGGGAAGCGGTTTACCAAGAGACCCAGTACTTC. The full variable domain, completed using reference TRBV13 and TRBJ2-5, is AAGVIQSPRHLIKEKRETATLKCYPIPRHDTVYWYQQGPGQDPQFLISFYEKMQSDKGSIPDRFSAQQFSDYHSELNMSSLELGDSALYFCASSLRRGEAVYQETQYFGPGTRLLVL.

DNA for the CDR3: TGTGCCAGCAGCCAGGCAGGCACGCCCGGTGAGCAGTTCTTC. Translated: CASSQAGTPGEQFF. The chain has TRBV3-1 (or the pseudogene TRBV3-2) and TRBJ2-1; D gene ambiguous. The CDR3 sequence is 14 residues long. The V end was cut by 3 bases, the J end by 9 bases, with 15 bases between. Germline V gene lookup returns CDR1 LGHDT and CDR2 YNNKEL (reference sequence).

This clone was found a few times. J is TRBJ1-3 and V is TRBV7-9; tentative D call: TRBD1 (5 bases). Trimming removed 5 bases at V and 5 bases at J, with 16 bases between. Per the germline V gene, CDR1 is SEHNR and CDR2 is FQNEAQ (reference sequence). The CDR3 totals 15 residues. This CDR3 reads CASSPSGGIRNTIYF. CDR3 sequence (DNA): TGTGCCAGCAGCCCCTCCGGGGGGATTAGAAACACCATATATTTT.

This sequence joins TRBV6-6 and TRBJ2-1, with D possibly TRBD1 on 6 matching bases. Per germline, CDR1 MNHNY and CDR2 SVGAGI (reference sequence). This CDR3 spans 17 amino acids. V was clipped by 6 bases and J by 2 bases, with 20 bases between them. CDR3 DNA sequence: TGTGCCAGCAGGCGAAGCAAGGACAGTTTTACCTACAATGAGCAGTTCTTC. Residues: CASRRSKDSFTYNEQFF.

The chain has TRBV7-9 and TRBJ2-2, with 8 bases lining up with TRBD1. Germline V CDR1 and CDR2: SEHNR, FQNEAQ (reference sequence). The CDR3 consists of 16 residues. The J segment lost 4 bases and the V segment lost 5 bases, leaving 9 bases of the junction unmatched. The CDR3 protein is CASSHGQGFGTGELFF. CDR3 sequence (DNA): TGTGCCAGCAGCCACGGACAGGGTTTCGGCACCGGGGAGCTGTTTTTT.

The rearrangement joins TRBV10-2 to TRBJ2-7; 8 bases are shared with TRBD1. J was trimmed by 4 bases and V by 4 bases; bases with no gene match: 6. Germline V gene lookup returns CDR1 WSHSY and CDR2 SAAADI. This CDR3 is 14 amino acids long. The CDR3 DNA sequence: TGCGCCAGCAGTGGGGACAGGAACCCTTACGAGCAGTACGTC. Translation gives CASSGDRNPYEQYV.

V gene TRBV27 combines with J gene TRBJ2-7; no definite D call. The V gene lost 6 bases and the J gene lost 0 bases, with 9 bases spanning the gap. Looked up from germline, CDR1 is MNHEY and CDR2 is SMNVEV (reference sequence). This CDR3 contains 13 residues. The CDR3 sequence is CASRPTSSYEQYV. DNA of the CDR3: TGTGCCAGCAGACCGACTTCCTCCTACGAGCAGTACGTC.

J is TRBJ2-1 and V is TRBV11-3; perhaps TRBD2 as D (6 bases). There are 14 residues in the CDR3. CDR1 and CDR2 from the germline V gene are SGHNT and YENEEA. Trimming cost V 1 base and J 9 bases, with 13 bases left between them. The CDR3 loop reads CASSLVSGRGEQFF. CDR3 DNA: TGTGCCAGCAGCTTAGTTTCAGGGCGGGGTGAGCAGTTCTTC.

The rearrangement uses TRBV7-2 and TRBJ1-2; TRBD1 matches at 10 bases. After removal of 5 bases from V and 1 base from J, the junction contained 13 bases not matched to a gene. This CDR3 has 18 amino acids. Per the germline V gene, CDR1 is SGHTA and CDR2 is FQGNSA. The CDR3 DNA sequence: TGTGCCAGCAGCCAACGAAGGGGGACAGGGGAGGGTAACTATGGCTACACCTTC. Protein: CASSQRRGTGEGNYGYTF.

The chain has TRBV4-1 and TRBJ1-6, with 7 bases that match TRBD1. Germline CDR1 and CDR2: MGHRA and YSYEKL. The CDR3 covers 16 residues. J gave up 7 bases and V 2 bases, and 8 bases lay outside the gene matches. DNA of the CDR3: TGCGCCAGCAGCCAACCCAGACAGGGTTCAAATTCACCCCTCCACTTT. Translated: CASSQPRQGSNSPLHF.

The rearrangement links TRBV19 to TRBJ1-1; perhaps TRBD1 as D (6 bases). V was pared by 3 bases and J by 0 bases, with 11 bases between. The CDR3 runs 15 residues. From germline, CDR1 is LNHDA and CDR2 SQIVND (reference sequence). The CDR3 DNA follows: TGTGCCAGTAGTATTTGGGGGCGCTTGAACACTGAAGCTTTCTTT. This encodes CASSIWGRLNTEAFF.

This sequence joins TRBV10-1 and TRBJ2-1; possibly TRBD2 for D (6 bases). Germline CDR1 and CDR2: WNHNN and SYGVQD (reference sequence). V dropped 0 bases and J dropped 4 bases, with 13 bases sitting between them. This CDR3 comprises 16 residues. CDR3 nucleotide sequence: TGCGCCAGCAGTGAGTCGGGTCGGGGGAAATACAATGAGCAGTTCTTC. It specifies CASSESGRGKYNEQFF.

CDR3 nucleotides: TGTGCCAGCAGCCCGACCGGGACAGGGGAGACCCAGTACTTC. As protein: CASSPTGTGETQYF. The chain has TRBV7-9 and TRBJ2-5; 9 bases are shared with TRBD1. The CDR3 spans 14 residues. The J segment lost 5 bases and the V segment lost 5 bases, leaving 6 bases of the junction unmatched. The germline CDR1 and CDR2 sequences are SEHNR and FQNEAQ (reference sequence).

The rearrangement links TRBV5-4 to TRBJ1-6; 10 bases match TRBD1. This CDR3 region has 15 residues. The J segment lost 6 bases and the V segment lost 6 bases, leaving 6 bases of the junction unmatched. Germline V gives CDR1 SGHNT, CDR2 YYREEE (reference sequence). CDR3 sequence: CASTRRDRGNSPLHF. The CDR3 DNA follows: TGTGCCAGCACCAGGAGGGACAGGGGTAATTCACCCCTCCACTTT.